A single sample gave rise to the 2 T cell receptor beta chains below, sequenced in a study of T cells in Graves' hyperthyroidism and ophthalmopathy. The TCR beta CDR3 regions underwent amplification using RNA transcripts as the source. First-round RT-PCR targeting the TCR CDR3 was performed with the HTBI primer set. TCRdb reprocessed the multiplex PCR reads via MiXCR and lists one record per CDR3 protein. This table has hundreds of thousands of distinct CDR3 sequences, around 45% appearing once. Sequencing was done on a sample of peripheral blood or thyroid tissue (not recorded which). The receptors originated from a woman younger than 35 with Graves' hyperthyroidism.

This sequence joins TRBV19 and TRBJ1-1; D is possibly TRBD1 (6 bases). The CDR3 sequence is 16 residues long. V was cut by 9 bases and J by 0 bases, with 20 bases left in between. CDR1 and CDR2 (germline): LNHDA, SQIVND (reference sequence). As DNA, the CDR3 is TGTGCCAGCCGCGTTCGGGGACACAACATGAACACTGAAGCTTTCTTT. Translating it yields CASRVRGHNMNTEAFF. Filled out from reference TRBV19 and TRBJ1-1, the complete variable domain reads DGGITQSPKYLFRKEGQNVTLSCEQNLNHDAMYWYRQDPGQGLRLIYYSQIVNDFQKGDIAEGYSVSREKKESFPLTVTSAQKNPTAFYLCASRVRGHNMNTEAFFGQGTRLTVV.

This clonotype was seen only a few times. A junction end diverges from the germline sequence, so it may reflect a read error. The chain joins TRBV5-1 to TRBJ1-2; D not resolved. From germline, CDR1 is SGHRS and CDR2 YFSETQ. The CDR3 length is 12 residues. The CDR3: CASSPGYGGYTF. The CDR3 DNA reads as TGTGCCAGCAGCCCAGGATACGGTGGCTACACCTTC. The variable domain in full, with the rest retrieved from reference TRBV5-1 and TRBJ1-2, is KAGVTQTPRYLIKTRGQQVTLSCSPISGHRSVSWYQQTPGQGLQFLFEYFSETQRNKGNFPGRFSGRQFSNSRSEMNVSTLELGDSALYLCASSPGYGGYTFGSGTRLTVV.